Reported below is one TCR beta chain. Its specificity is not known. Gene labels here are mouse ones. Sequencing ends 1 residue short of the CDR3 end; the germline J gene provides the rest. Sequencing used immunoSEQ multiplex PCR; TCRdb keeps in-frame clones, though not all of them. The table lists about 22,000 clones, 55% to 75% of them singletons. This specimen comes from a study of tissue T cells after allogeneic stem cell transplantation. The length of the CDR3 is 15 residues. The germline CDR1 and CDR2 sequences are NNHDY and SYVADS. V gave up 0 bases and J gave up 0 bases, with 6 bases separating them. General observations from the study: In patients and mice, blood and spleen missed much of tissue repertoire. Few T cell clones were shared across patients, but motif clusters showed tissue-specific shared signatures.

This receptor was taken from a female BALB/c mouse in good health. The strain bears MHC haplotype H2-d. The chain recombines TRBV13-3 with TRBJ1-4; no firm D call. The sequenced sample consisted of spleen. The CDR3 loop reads CASSDGGLSNERLFF. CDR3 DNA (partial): TGTGCCAGCAGTGATGGGGGTCTTTCCAACGAAAGATTATTT.